The 15 T cell receptor beta chains listed next were all sequenced from one sample in a study of blood T cell repertoires in COVID-19. The data were produced by immunoSEQ multiplex PCR, yet TCRdb's version contains in-frame clones alone and is incomplete. The sample holds fewer than 200,000 clones; just under 90% are singletons and the top ten take 9.5% to 15%. The source material was peripheral blood. The receptors were gathered from a woman in her seventies with COVID-19, enrolled during active disease.

V gene TRBV9 combines with J gene TRBJ2-6; D ambiguous. This CDR3 is built from 17 residues. CDR1 is SGDLS, CDR2 YYNGEE, per germline. Trimming removed 0 bases from V and 3 bases from J, with 13 bases in between. The CDR3 is CASSVDPGFFGANVLTF. CDR3 nucleotide sequence: TGTGCCAGCAGCGTAGATCCAGGTTTCTTTGGGGCCAACGTCCTGACTTTC.

V is TRBV28 and J is TRBJ1-1, with 12 bases fitting TRBD1. The trim removed 5 bases at V and 4 bases at J, leaving 5 bases unmatched. From germline, CDR1 is MDHEN and CDR2 SYDVKM. The CDR3 is 15 residues long. CDR3 DNA sequence: TGTGCCAGCAGTCCGGGACAGGGGGCCTCCACTGAAGCTTTCTTT. As protein: CASSPGQGASTEAFF.

The chain links TRBV3-1 (or the pseudogene TRBV3-2) to TRBJ2-5; 8 nucleotides match TRBD1. V shed 0 bases and J 5 bases; nucleotides not matched to a gene: 8. The CDR3 loop spans 16 amino acids. The germline CDR1 and CDR2 sequences are LGHDT and YNNKEL (reference sequence). The CDR3 nucleotides are TGTGCCAGCAGCCAAGATGGCAGGGGGCGTGTTGAGACCCAGTACTTC. Protein: CASSQDGRGRVETQYF.

V is TRBV30 and J is TRBJ1-1, with TRBD1 identical over 7 bases. The CDR3 contains 13 residues. V lost 4 bases to trimming and J lost 4 bases; unmatched junction nucleotides: 6. Germline values: CDR1 GTSNPN, CDR2 SVGIG (reference sequence). The CDR3 sequence: CAWKQGVGTEAFF. In DNA, the CDR3 is TGTGCCTGGAAGCAGGGGGTGGGCACTGAAGCTTTCTTT.

This chain connects TRBV18 to TRBJ2-5, with D possibly being TRBD1 (6 bases). Germline lookup yields CDR1 KGHSH and CDR2 LQKENI. The CDR3 consists of 15 residues. With 0 bases removed from V and 4 bases from J, the gap between germline ends came to 12 bases. CDR3 amino acids: CASSPPNPTGETQYF. The DNA of the CDR3 is TGTGCCAGCTCACCACCTAATCCGACAGGAGAGACCCAGTACTTC.

The genes are TRBV6-5 and TRBJ1-5, with D possibly matching TRBD1 (5 bases). Germline CDR1 and CDR2: MNHEY and SVGAGI. The V gene lost 6 bases and the J gene lost 1 base, with 13 bases spanning the gap. The CDR3 runs 15 residues. The CDR3 region has the DNA TGTGCCAGCAGCGCAGGGTATTTGAGCAATCAGCCCCAGCATTTT. It translates to CASSAGYLSNQPQHF.

V usage is TRBV2 and J usage is TRBJ2-1; no clear D gene. There are 16 residues in the CDR3. The ends were cut back, 3 bases at V and 4 bases at J, with 16 bases in the middle. CDR1 SNHLY and CDR2 FYNNEI come from the germline V gene. CDR3: CASSDRLVGLYNEQFF. The DNA for the CDR3 is TGTGCCAGCAGTGATAGGCTAGTTGGTCTTTACAATGAGCAGTTCTTC.

V is TRBV5-4 and J is TRBJ2-2; TRBD2 matches at 13 bases. CDR3 length equals 16 residues. Per the germline V gene, CDR1 is SGHNT and CDR2 is YYREEE (reference sequence). V trimming: 4 bases; J trimming: 7 bases; junction bases outside the gene matches: 7. CDR3 in DNA: TGTGCCAGCAGCAGGACTAGCGGGAGTAGTAGCGGGGAGCTGTTTTTT. As protein: CASSRTSGSSSGELFF.

The chain carries TRBV7-2 and TRBJ2-3; 7 bases fit TRBD2. J was trimmed by 1 base and V by 5 bases; bases with no gene match: 9. Germline lookup yields CDR1 SGHTA and CDR2 FQGNSA. The CDR3 spans 16 residues. CDR3 nucleotides: TGTGCCAGCAGCCCCTGGACTAGAGGCGGCACAGATACGCAGTATTTT. This codes for CASSPWTRGGTDTQYF.

V and J are TRBV4-2 and TRBJ1-2, with no clear D. Trimming took 1 base from V and 3 from J, leaving 6 bases between them. The CDR3 sequence is 13 residues long. The germline gives CDR1 LGHNA, CDR2 YNFKEQ. CDR3 sequence: CASSQVLDYGYTF. The CDR3, as DNA: TGTGCCAGCAGCCAAGTACTAGACTATGGCTACACCTTC.

The chain joins TRBV5-6 to TRBJ2-7, with 8 positions matching TRBD2. CDR1 and CDR2 from the germline V gene are SGHDT and YYEEEE. The CDR3 is made up of 15 amino acids. V lost 0 bases to trimming and J lost 5 bases; unmatched junction nucleotides: 7. The CDR3 loop reads CASSLVAGSFHEQYF. CDR3 DNA: TGTGCCAGCAGCTTGGTAGCGGGATCTTTCCACGAGCAGTACTTC.

The rearrangement links TRBV7-3 to TRBJ2-3; 9 bases are shared with TRBD2. CDR3 size: 15 residues. Per the germline V gene, CDR1 is SGHTA and CDR2 is FQGTGA. V lost 5 bases, J lost 4 bases, and 7 bases stayed unmatched. The CDR3 spells CASSQIAGAADTQYF. The DNA of the CDR3 is TGTGCCAGCAGCCAGATAGCGGGAGCGGCAGATACGCAGTATTTT.

The rearrangement joins TRBV10-3 to TRBJ1-4; possibly TRBD1 for D (5 bases). CDR1 and CDR2 from the germline V gene are ENHRY and SYGVKD. The CDR3 runs to 13 residues. The V and J ends lost 6 bases and 8 bases respectively, with 13 bases between them. The CDR3, as DNA: TGTGCCATCAGGGGCAGGGAGGGAGAAAAACTGTTTTTT. This codes for CAIRGREGEKLFF.

The chain joins TRBV3-1 (or the pseudogene TRBV3-2) to TRBJ2-7, with a tentative D call TRBD1 (6 bases). V shed 2 bases and J shed 0 bases, with 11 bases lying between them. The CDR3 has 15 residues. In germline, CDR1 is LGHDT, CDR2 YNNKEL (reference sequence). CDR3 nucleotides: TGTGCCAGCAGCCAAAGTGTGGGACACTCCTACGAGCAGTACTTC. This encodes CASSQSVGHSYEQYF.

This chain joins TRBV2 and TRBJ1-5, with TRBD1 matching 10 bases. With 6 bases clipped from V and 7 bases from J, the junction kept 9 bases outside the gene matches. CDR1 is SNHLY, CDR2 FYNNEI, per germline. The CDR3 sequence is 15 residues long. The CDR3 reads CASSETGGSRQPQHF. The CDR3 nucleotides are TGTGCCAGCAGCGAGACAGGGGGCAGTAGGCAGCCCCAGCATTTT.